The present T cell receptor (beta chain) was sequenced within a study of blood T cell repertoires in COVID-19. Profiled with immunoSEQ multiplex PCR; TCRdb holds only in-frame clones, not every one. The sample has some 89,000 clones, over 60% seen once; the top ten hold around 7%. V shed 4 bases and J shed 4 bases, with 7 bases lying between them. The CDR3 covers 12 residues. Germline assignment: CDR1 MDHEN and CDR2 SYDVKM. The TCR originated in a man between 65 and 79 years old with acute or convalescent COVID-19. The chain is built from TRBV28 and TRBJ1-2; no clear D. The material sequenced was peripheral blood. This chain's CDR3 is CASSSRVYGYTF. The DNA for the CDR3 is TGTGCCAGCAGTTCTCGAGTCTATGGCTACACCTTC.